This T cell receptor beta chain stems from a study of cytomegalovirus exposure and HLA in healthy donors. Looking at the study overall: The same platform was used for the 120 validation repertoires and the 600 to 700 first-cohort repertoires, a later analysis reported. Overall study results and limits: Subsequent analysis found a tendency for first-cohort TCR clusters to co-occur within the roughly 130 validation repertoires.

The germline V and J ends were trimmed by 10 bases and 2 bases, with 11 bases remaining between them. The CDR3 loop spans 12 amino acids. CDR1 and CDR2 (germline): SNHLY, FYNNEI. On this clone: The antigen is not known.

Profiled with immunoSEQ multiplex PCR; TCRdb holds only in-frame clones, not every one. The repertoire holds some 130,000 clones, with roughly four fifths as singletons. This chain uses TRBV2 with TRBJ1-1, with D unresolved. This TCR came from a young man in good health and CMV-seropositive. Material: PBMCs. The CDR3 spells CATAWHNTEAFF. CDR3 sequence (DNA): TGTGCCACCGCATGGCACAACACTGAAGCTTTCTTT. Full variable domain (missing parts from reference TRBV2 and TRBJ1-1): EPEVTQTPSHQVTQMGQEVILRCVPISNHLYFYWYRQILGQKVEFLVSFYNNEISEKSEIFDDQFSVERPDGSNFTLKIRSTKLEDSAMYFCATAWHNTEAFFGQGTRLTVV.